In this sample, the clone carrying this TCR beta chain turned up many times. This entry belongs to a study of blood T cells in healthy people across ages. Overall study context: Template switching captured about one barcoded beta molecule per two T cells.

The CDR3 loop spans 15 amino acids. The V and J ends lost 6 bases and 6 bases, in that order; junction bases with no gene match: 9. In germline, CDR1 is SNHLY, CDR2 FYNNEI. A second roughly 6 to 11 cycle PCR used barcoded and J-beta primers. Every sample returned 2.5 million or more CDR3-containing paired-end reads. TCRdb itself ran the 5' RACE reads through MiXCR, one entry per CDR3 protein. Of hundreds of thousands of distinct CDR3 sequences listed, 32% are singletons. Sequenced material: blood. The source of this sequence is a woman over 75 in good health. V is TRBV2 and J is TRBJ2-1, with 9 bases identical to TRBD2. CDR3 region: CASSTQRGAGNEQFF. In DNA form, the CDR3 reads TGTGCCAGCAGCACCCAGCGGGGGGCGGGCAATGAGCAGTTCTTC.